The 32 T cell receptor beta chains below were found in one sample sequenced in a study of blood T cell repertoires in COVID-19. Measured with immunoSEQ multiplex PCR; TCRdb has only the in-frame clones, and not every one. The table lists some 97,000 clones, 65% to 90% of them singletons. Sequences were obtained from PBMCs or T cells enriched from blood (not recorded which). These receptor sequences come from a woman aged 45-65 years who had recovered from COVID-19.

The V and J genes are TRBV5-1 and TRBJ1-4; the D is unclear. The CDR3 is 14 residues long. Germline assignment: CDR1 SGHRS and CDR2 YFSETQ. The V end lost 0 bases, the J end lost 7 bases, and 10 bases lay between the germline ends. CDR3 nucleotides: TGCGCCAGCAGCTTGGCCGCTGGAGGTGAAAAACTGTTTTTT. Protein product: CASSLAAGGEKLFF. Looking up the rest from reference TRBV5-1 and TRBJ1-4 gives the full variable domain: KAGVTQTPRYLIKTRGQQVTLSCSPISGHRSVSWYQQTPGQGLQFLFEYFSETQRNKGNFPGRFSGRQFSNSRSEMNVSTLELGDSALYLCASSLAAGGEKLFFGSGTQLSVL.

The chain carries TRBV7-2 and TRBJ1-2; 9 bases are shared with TRBD1. Losses at the gene ends were 4 bases for V and 7 bases for J; bases not matched to a gene: 10. The CDR3 has 15 amino acids. CDR1 and CDR2 (germline): SGHTA, FQGNSA. The chain's CDR3 is CASSSSLQGALGYTF. The CDR3 bases are TGTGCCAGCAGCTCGTCACTACAGGGGGCGCTTGGCTACACCTTC.

This chain links TRBV6-5 with TRBJ2-3; 9 nucleotides line up with TRBD2. CDR1 and CDR2 from the germline V gene are MNHEY and SVGAGI. Unmatched junction bases numbered 4, after V lost 6 bases and J lost 6 bases. There are 13 residues in the CDR3. CDR3 in amino acids: CASSRLAADTQYF. CDR3 sequence (DNA): TGTGCCAGCAGCCGACTAGCGGCCGATACGCAGTATTTT.

This rearrangement joins TRBV5-4 to TRBJ2-5; a possible D gene is TRBD2 (7 bases). Germline loops: CDR1 SGHNT, CDR2 YYREEE (reference sequence). The CDR3 runs 16 residues. V lost 0 bases to trimming and J lost 4 bases, with 16 bases between them. The CDR3 bases are TGTGCCAGCAGCTTGGGGGCGGGGGCCCCGGGAGAGACCCAGTACTTC. Its translation: CASSLGAGAPGETQYF.

The chain is built from TRBV11-2 and TRBJ1-3; D may be TRBD1 (5 bases). Trimming stripped 1 base from V and 10 bases from J, with 11 bases between. This CDR3 is built from 13 residues. Germline CDR1 SGHAT, CDR2 FQNNGV. CDR3 nucleotides: TGTGCCAGCAGCTTAGCTGAGCAGGGAACCATATATTTT. Amino acid sequence: CASSLAEQGTIYF.

The chain combines TRBV5-1 with TRBJ1-6, with 10 bases that match TRBD1. Germline CDR1 is SGHRS and CDR2 is YFSETQ. V lost 4 bases and J lost 8; bases outside the gene matches: 3. This CDR3 is built from 14 residues. CDR3 in amino acids: CASSKTGGDSPLHF. DNA of the CDR3: TGCGCCAGCAGCAAGACAGGGGGCGATTCACCCCTCCACTTT.

The chain combines TRBV6-6 with TRBJ2-2; 9 bases are a match to TRBD1. The CDR3 extends over 18 amino acids. V lost 5 bases to trimming and J lost 2 bases; unmatched junction nucleotides: 12. The germline V gene encodes CDR1 MNHNY and CDR2 SVGAGI (reference sequence). In DNA form, the CDR3 reads TGTGCCAGCAGTCCACCGCTACCGGGACAGGGTAACACCGGGGAGCTGTTTTTT. It encodes CASSPPLPGQGNTGELFF.

The chain employs TRBV7-2 and TRBJ2-7, with 9 positions matching TRBD1. With 1 base clipped from V and 6 bases from J, the junction kept 4 bases outside the gene matches. This CDR3 contains 14 residues. The germline V gene encodes CDR1 SGHTA and CDR2 FQGNSA. The CDR3 spells CASSLVQGATEQYF. The CDR3 nucleotides read TGTGCCAGCAGCTTAGTACAGGGGGCGACCGAGCAGTACTTC.

The V call is TRBV24-1, the J call TRBJ2-7, with D hard to call. This CDR3 contains 13 residues. Trimming left V 4 bases short and J 0 bases short, with 6 bases between. CDR1 is KGHDR, CDR2 SFDVKD, per germline. CDR3 sequence reads: CATSEAGSYEQYF. The CDR3 DNA is TGTGCCACCAGTGAGGCAGGCTCCTACGAGCAGTACTTC.

This rearrangement joins TRBV10-2 to TRBJ2-1, with TRBD2 matching over 7 bases. The V gene end was trimmed by 5 bases and the J gene end by 8 bases; junction bases not matched to a gene: 12. The CDR3 extends over 15 amino acids. CDR1 is WSHSY, CDR2 SAAADI, per germline. The CDR3 DNA follows: TGCGCCAGCAGTTACGGTGCGGGAGACCTTTATGAGCAGTTCTTC. As protein: CASSYGAGDLYEQFF.

This clone was detected once. This chain uses TRBV10-1 with TRBJ1-2; D ambiguous. The V gene's germline CDR1 is WNHNN and CDR2 SYGVQD (reference sequence). The CDR3 is 13 residues long. Trimming left V 3 bases short and J 6 bases short, with 11 bases between. In nucleotides, the CDR3 is TGCGCCAGCAGTGACAGTCCTCAAGATGGCTACACCTTC. It codes for CASSDSPQDGYTF.

This sequence joins TRBV28 and TRBJ1-1; the D is unclear. The CDR3 loop spans 15 amino acids. Germline V CDR1 and CDR2: MDHEN, SYDVKM. With 1 base removed from V and 1 base from J, the gap between germline ends came to 10 bases. CDR3 bases: TGTGCCAGCAGTTTATTATCTGGGCGGAACACTGAAGCTTTCTTT. This gives the protein CASSLLSGRNTEAFF.

V is TRBV7-3 and J is TRBJ2-7; TRBD2 aligns across 7 bases. The CDR3 sequence is 15 residues long. Germline V lookup: CDR1 SGHTA, CDR2 FQGTGA. Trimming removed 7 bases from V and 2 bases from J; junction bases left unmatched: 11. CDR3 sequence reads: CASTLLAANPYEQYF. The CDR3 DNA reads as TGTGCCAGCACACTCCTAGCGGCAAACCCCTACGAGCAGTACTTC.

The gene calls are TRBV5-1 and TRBJ2-3; TRBD2 matches 15 bases. Germline CDR1 and CDR2: SGHRS and YFSETQ. The CDR3 is 16 residues long. The V segment lost 4 bases and the J segment 4 bases; nucleotides outside the gene matches: 4. CDR3 protein: CASSIGLAGGSDTQYF. CDR3 bases: TGCGCCAGCAGCATCGGACTAGCGGGAGGGTCAGATACGCAGTATTTT.

This chain connects TRBV3-1 (or the pseudogene TRBV3-2) to TRBJ2-2; D perhaps matches TRBD2 (6 bases). Per germline, CDR1 LGHDT and CDR2 YNNKEL (reference sequence). CDR3 size: 14 residues. Between the trimmed V and J ends, which lost 10 bases and 3 bases, there was a span of 15 bases. The CDR3 region is CATSGRLYTGELFF. The CDR3 DNA sequence: TGTGCCACTTCCGGGAGACTTTACACCGGGGAGCTGTTTTTT.

The chain is built from TRBV28 and TRBJ2-2, with D perhaps TRBD2 (7 bases). The CDR3 spans 17 residues. The germline V and J ends were trimmed by 6 bases and 0 bases, with 17 bases remaining between them. In germline, CDR1 is MDHEN, CDR2 SYDVKM. In nucleotides, the CDR3 is TGTGCCAGCAGCCCCGACAGGACTAGAACGAACACCGGGGAGCTGTTTTTT. It codes for CASSPDRTRTNTGELFF.

The chain couples TRBV9 to TRBJ2-5; TRBD1 matches at 10 bases. CDR3 size: 15 residues. Germline V lookup: CDR1 SGDLS, CDR2 YYNGEE. Germline trimming cut 0 bases from V and 5 bases from J; bases unmatched to any gene: 4. In DNA form, the CDR3 reads TGTGCCAGCAGCGTAGTTGGACAGGGGGGCGAGACCCAGTACTTC. Amino acids: CASSVVGQGGETQYF.

V and J are TRBV11-3 and TRBJ2-3; 9 bases fit TRBD2. V trimming: 5 bases; J trimming: 5 bases; junction bases outside the gene matches: 5. Germline CDR1 reads SGHNT; CDR2 reads YENEEA. The CDR3 is 14 amino acids. CDR3: CASSRGGAKDTQYF. CDR3 DNA sequence: TGTGCCAGCAGCCGCGGGGGGGCCAAAGATACGCAGTATTTT.

This chain links TRBV3-1 (or the pseudogene TRBV3-2) with TRBJ2-7; 7 positions match TRBD2. Trimming at V came to 8 bases and at J to 5 bases, leaving 3 bases not matched to a gene. There are 11 residues in the CDR3. CDR1 LGHDT and CDR2 YNNKEL come from the germline V gene (reference sequence). CDR3 DNA: TGTGCCAGCGGGAGGGGCCACGAGCAGTACTTC. This translates into CASGRGHEQYF.

The chain employs TRBV29-1 and TRBJ2-6; 7 bases agree with TRBD2. Germline V gives CDR1 SQVTM, CDR2 ANQGSEA. The length of the CDR3 is 13 residues. V gave up 4 bases and J gave up 3 bases; unmatched junction bases: 0. The CDR3 protein is CSVGEGGANVLTF. CDR3 nucleotide sequence: TGCAGCGTTGGGGAGGGTGGGGCCAACGTCCTGACTTTC.

This chain joins TRBV2 and TRBJ2-1, with D possibly matching TRBD2 (5 bases). The CDR3 contains 14 residues. The ends were cut back, 6 bases at V and 3 bases at J, with 12 bases in the middle. Looked up from germline, CDR1 is SNHLY and CDR2 is FYNNEI. The chain's CDR3 is CASRVGEFYNEQFF. In DNA form, the CDR3 reads TGTGCCAGCAGAGTCGGGGAATTCTACAATGAGCAGTTCTTC. Full variable domain (rest looked up from reference TRBV2 and TRBJ2-1): EPEVTQTPSHQVTQMGQEVILRCVPISNHLYFYWYRQILGQKVEFLVSFYNNEISEKSEIFDDQFSVERPDGSNFTLKIRSTKLEDSAMYFCASRVGEFYNEQFFGPGTRLTVL.

This clone has just a few counts. This chain connects TRBV30 to TRBJ2-4; D unresolved. Germline CDR1 is GTSNPN and CDR2 is SVGIG (reference sequence). The V and J ends lost 0 bases and 6 bases respectively, with 6 bases between them. The CDR3 is 12 residues long. CDR3 region: CAWSVSTNIQYF. In DNA, the CDR3 is TGTGCCTGGAGTGTGAGTACAAACATTCAGTACTTC.

The rearrangement uses TRBV11-3 and TRBJ2-2; the D gene is possibly TRBD1 (6 bases). V shed 2 bases and J shed 3 bases, with 7 bases lying between them. There are 14 residues in the CDR3. Looked up from germline, CDR1 is SGHNT and CDR2 is YENEEA. The CDR3 nucleotides read TGTGCCAGCAGCTTAACAGGGTACACCGGGGAGCTGTTTTTT. It codes for CASSLTGYTGELFF.

The chain couples TRBV19 to TRBJ2-2; 9 nucleotides agree with TRBD1. Unmatched junction bases numbered 7, after V lost 5 bases and J lost 6 bases. From germline, CDR1 is LNHDA and CDR2 SQIVND (reference sequence). This CDR3 region has 15 residues. The CDR3 DNA sequence: TGTGCCAGTAGTCAGGGACAGGGTAGCGCCGGGGAGCTGTTTTTT. Its protein product is CASSQGQGSAGELFF. Looking up the rest from reference TRBV19 and TRBJ2-2 gives the full variable domain: DGGITQSPKYLFRKEGQNVTLSCEQNLNHDAMYWYRQDPGQGLRLIYYSQIVNDFQKGDIAEGYSVSREKKESFPLTVTSAQKNPTAFYLCASSQGQGSAGELFFGEGSRLTVL.

This clone was seen a few times. The rearrangement uses TRBV12-5 and TRBJ2-1; D might be TRBD1 (6 bases). CDR3 length: 13 amino acids. Per the germline V gene, CDR1 is LGHNT and CDR2 is FRNRAP. V was trimmed by 5 bases and J by 4 bases, leaving 9 bases between them. CDR3 DNA: TGTGCTAGTGGTCCGGACAGATACAATGAGCAGTTCTTC. Amino acids: CASGPDRYNEQFF.

The chain couples TRBV28 to TRBJ2-1, with 11 positions matching TRBD2. J gave up 7 bases and V 6 bases, and 8 bases lay outside the gene matches. The CDR3 is 15 residues long. CDR1 and CDR2 (germline): MDHEN, SYDVKM. DNA for the CDR3: TGTGCCAGCAGCCGAATAGCGGGAGGGGGGAATGAGCAGTTCTTC. Protein product: CASSRIAGGGNEQFF. Full variable domain (missing parts from reference TRBV28 and TRBJ2-1): DVKVTQSSRYLVKRTGEKVFLECVQDMDHENMFWYRQDPGLGLRLIYFSYDVKMKEKGDIPEGYSVSREKKERFSLILESASTNQTSMYLCASSRIAGGGNEQFFGPGTRLTVL.

This sequence joins TRBV2 and TRBJ2-2; 7 bases are a match to TRBD1. V shed 7 bases, J shed 5 bases, and the junction held 7 bases outside the gene matches. Germline values: CDR1 SNHLY, CDR2 FYNNEI. This CDR3 comprises 14 residues. CDR3 bases: TGTGCCAGCACAAGACAGGGAAGGACCGGGGAGCTGTTTTTT. Protein sequence: CASTRQGRTGELFF.

J is TRBJ1-5 and V is TRBV20-1; D gene unclear. V shed 3 bases and J shed 5 bases, with 8 bases lying between them. The germline V gene encodes CDR1 DFQATT and CDR2 SNEGSKA (reference sequence). This CDR3 contains 12 residues. This chain's CDR3 is CSASTVDQPQHF. CDR3 sequence (DNA): TGCAGTGCTAGTACAGTAGATCAGCCCCAGCATTTT.

Only one count was recorded for this clone. The CDR3 loop reads CAISEGGFKGSEQYF. The CDR3 DNA is TGTGCCATCAGTGAAGGGGGTTTTAAGGGAAGCGAGCAGTACTTC. This rearrangement joins TRBV10-3 to TRBJ2-7; D may be TRBD1 (6 bases). The CDR3 spans 15 residues. Germline V gene lookup returns CDR1 ENHRY and CDR2 SYGVKD. V was shortened by 3 bases and J by 6 bases, with 18 bases between the two germline ends.

The CDR3 loop is CASSDRGRLNYGYTF. CDR3 bases: TGCGCCAGCAGTGACAGGGGGCGCCTTAACTATGGCTACACCTTC. The rearrangement uses TRBV10-2 and TRBJ1-2, with 8 bases lining up with TRBD1. Germline-derived CDR1 and CDR2 are WSHSY and SAAADI. Trimming removed 3 bases from V and 1 base from J; junction bases left unmatched: 4. The CDR3 contains 15 residues.

The genes are TRBV5-6 and TRBJ1-1, with D perhaps matching TRBD1 (6 bases). The V and J ends lost 6 bases and 4 bases respectively, with 16 bases between them. In germline, CDR1 is SGHDT, CDR2 YYEEEE. The CDR3 is made up of 14 amino acids. The CDR3 protein is CASNWGGRGTEAFF. Written as DNA, the CDR3 is TGTGCCAGCAATTGGGGGGGCCGAGGCACTGAAGCTTTCTTT.

The genes are TRBV28 and TRBJ2-3; the D is unclear. The CDR3 runs to 15 residues. V lost 1 base to trimming and J lost 3 bases, with 11 bases between them. Germline V gene sequence: CDR1 MDHEN, CDR2 SYDVKM. The CDR3 loop is CASSLLRLTTDTQYF. The CDR3 bases are TGTGCCAGCAGTTTATTGCGGCTGACGACAGATACGCAGTATTTT.